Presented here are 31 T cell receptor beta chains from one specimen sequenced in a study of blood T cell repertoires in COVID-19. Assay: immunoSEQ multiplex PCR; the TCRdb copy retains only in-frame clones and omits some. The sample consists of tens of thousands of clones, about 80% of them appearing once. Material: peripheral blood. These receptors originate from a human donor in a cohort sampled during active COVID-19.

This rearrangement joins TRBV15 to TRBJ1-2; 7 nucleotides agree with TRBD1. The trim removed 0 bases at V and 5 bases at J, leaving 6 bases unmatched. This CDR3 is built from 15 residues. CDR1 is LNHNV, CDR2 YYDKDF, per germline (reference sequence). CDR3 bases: TGTGCCACCAGCAGAGATATAGGGGGCGAGTATGGCTACACCTTC. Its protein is CATSRDIGGEYGYTF.

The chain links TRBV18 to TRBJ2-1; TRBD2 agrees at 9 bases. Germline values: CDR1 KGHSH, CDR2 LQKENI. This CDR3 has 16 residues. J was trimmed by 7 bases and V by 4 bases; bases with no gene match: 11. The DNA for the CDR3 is TGTGCCAGCTCACTCTTTGTAGCGGGAGTAGGAAATGAGCAGTTCTTC. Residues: CASSLFVAGVGNEQFF.

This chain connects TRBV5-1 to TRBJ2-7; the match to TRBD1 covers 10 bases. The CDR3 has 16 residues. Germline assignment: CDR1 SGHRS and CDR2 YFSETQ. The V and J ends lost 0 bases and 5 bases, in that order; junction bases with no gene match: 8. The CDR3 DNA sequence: TGCGCCAGCAGCTTGGCGGCCCAGGGACAGGGGAACGAGCAGTACTTC. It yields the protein CASSLAAQGQGNEQYF. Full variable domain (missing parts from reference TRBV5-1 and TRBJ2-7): KAGVTQTPRYLIKTRGQQVTLSCSPISGHRSVSWYQQTPGQGLQFLFEYFSETQRNKGNFPGRFSGRQFSNSRSEMNVSTLELGDSALYLCASSLAAQGQGNEQYFGPGTRLTVT.

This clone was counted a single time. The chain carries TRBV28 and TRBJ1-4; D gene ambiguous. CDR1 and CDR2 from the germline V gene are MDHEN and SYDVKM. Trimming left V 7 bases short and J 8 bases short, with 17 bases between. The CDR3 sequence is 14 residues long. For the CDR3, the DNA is TGTGCCAGCACCACTGACCCGGGTTGGGAAAAACTGTTTTTT. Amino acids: CASTTDPGWEKLFF.

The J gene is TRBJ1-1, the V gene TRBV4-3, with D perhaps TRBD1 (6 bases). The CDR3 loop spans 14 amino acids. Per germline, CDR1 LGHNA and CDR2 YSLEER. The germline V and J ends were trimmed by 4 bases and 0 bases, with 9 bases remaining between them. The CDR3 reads CASSPGQMNTEAFF. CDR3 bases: TGCGCCAGCAGCCCCGGACAGATGAACACTGAAGCTTTCTTT.

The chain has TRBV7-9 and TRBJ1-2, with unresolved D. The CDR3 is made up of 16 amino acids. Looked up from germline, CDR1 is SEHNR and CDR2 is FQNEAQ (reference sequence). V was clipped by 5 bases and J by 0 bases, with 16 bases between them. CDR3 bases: TGTGCCAGCAGCCCGCCGGGTATGGCAGCTAACTATGGCTACACCTTC. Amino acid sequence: CASSPPGMAANYGYTF.

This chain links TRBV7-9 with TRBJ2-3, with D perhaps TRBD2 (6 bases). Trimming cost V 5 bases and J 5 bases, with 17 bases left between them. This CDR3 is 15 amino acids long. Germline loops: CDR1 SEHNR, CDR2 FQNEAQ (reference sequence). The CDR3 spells CASSLQGLIRDTQYF. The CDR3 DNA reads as TGTGCCAGCAGCCTCCAGGGACTTATCAGAGATACGCAGTATTTT.

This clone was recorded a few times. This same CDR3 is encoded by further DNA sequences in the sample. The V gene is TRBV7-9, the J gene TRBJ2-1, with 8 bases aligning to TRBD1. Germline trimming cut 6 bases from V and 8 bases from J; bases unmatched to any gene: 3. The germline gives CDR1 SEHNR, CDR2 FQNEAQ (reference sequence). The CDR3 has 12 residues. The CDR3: CASSSTGDEQFF. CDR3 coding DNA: TGTGCCAGCAGTTCGACAGGGGATGAGCAGTTCTTC.

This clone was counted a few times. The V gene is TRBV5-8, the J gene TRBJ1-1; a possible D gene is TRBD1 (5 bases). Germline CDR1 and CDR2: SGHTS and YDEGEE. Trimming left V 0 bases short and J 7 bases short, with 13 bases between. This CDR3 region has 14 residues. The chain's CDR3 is CASSLAGGRFEAFF. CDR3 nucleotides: TGTGCCAGCAGCTTGGCCGGGGGACGTTTTGAAGCTTTCTTT.

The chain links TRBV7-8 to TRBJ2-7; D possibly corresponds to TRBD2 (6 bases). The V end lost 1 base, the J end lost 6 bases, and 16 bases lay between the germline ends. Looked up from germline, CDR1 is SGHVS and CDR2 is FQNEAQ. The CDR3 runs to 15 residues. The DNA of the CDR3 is TGTGCCAGCAGCTTAGTTTCGGGAGAGGCGCGCGAGCAGTACTTC. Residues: CASSLVSGEAREQYF.

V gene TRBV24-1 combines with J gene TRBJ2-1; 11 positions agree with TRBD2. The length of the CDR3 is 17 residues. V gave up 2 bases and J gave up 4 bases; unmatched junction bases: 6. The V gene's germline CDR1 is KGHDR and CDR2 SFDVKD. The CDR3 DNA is TGTGCCACCAGTGATTCCGCGGCTAGCGGGAGGTACAATGAGCAGTTCTTC. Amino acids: CATSDSAASGRYNEQFF.

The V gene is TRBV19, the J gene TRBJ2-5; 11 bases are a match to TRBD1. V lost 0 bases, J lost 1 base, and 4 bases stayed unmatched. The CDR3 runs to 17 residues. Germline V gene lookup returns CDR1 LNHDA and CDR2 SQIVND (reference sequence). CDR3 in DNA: TGTGCCAGTAGTATAGACCACGGGACAGGGGGCCAAGAGACCCAGTACTTC. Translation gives CASSIDHGTGGQETQYF.

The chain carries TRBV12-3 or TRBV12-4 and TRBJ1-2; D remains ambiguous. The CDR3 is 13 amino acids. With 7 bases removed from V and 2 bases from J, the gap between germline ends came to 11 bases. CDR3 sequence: CASIGGSNYGYTF. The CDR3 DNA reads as TGTGCCAGCATTGGAGGGTCGAACTATGGCTACACCTTC.

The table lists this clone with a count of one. The CDR3 coding sequence is TGTGCCAGCAGCTTATCCACAGGGGGCGATTCACCCCTCCACTTT. This encodes CASSLSTGGDSPLHF. This chain uses TRBV7-6 with TRBJ1-6, with 9 positions matching TRBD1. CDR3 size: 15 residues. Germline loops: CDR1 SGHVS, CDR2 FNYEAQ. V lost 2 bases and J lost 8; bases outside the gene matches: 4. Combining the CDR3 with reference TRBV7-6 and TRBJ1-6 gives the whole variable domain GAGVSQSPRYKVTKRGQDVALRCDPISGHVSLYWYRQALGQGPEFLTYFNYEAQQDKSGLPNDRFSAERPEGSISTLTIQRTEQRDSAMYRCASSLSTGGDSPLHFGNGTRLTVT.

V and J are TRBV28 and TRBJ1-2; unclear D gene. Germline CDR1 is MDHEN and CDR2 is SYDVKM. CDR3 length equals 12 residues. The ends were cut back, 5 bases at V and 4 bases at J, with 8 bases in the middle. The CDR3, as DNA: TGTGCCAGCAGTCCTAGGCCCTATGGCTACACCTTC. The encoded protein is CASSPRPYGYTF.

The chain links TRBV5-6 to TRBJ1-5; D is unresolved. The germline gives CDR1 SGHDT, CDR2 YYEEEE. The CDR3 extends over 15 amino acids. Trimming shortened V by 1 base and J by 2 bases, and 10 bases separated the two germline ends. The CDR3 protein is CASSLRGNGNQPQHF. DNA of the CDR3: TGTGCCAGCAGCTTGAGAGGGAATGGCAATCAGCCCCAGCATTTT.

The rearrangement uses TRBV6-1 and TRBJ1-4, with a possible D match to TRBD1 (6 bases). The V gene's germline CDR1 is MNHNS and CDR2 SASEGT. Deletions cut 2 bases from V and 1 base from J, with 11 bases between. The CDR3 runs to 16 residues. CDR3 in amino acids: CASSELGGRTNEKLFF. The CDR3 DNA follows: TGTGCCAGCAGTGAATTGGGGGGGCGAACTAATGAAAAACTGTTTTTT.

The CDR3 DNA is TGCAGCGGGCGGACAGGACCCGAGCAGTACTTC. This codes for CSGRTGPEQYF. The chain carries TRBV29-1 and TRBJ2-7, with 7 positions matching TRBD1. Germline CDR1 reads SQVTM; CDR2 reads ANQGSEA. Trimming at V came to 7 bases and at J to 6 bases, leaving 6 bases not matched to a gene. CDR3 length: 11 amino acids.

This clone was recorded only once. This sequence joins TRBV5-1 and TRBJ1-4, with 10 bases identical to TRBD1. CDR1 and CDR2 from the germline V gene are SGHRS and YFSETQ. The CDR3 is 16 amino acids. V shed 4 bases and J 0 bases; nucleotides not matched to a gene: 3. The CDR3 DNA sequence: TGCGCCAGCAGCCCGACAGGGGGCTCAACTAATGAAAAACTGTTTTTT. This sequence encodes CASSPTGGSTNEKLFF.

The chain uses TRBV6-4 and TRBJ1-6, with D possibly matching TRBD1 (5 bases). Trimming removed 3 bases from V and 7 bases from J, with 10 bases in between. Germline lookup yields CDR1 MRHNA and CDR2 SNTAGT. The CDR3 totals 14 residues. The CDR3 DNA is TGTGCCAGCAGTGAGAGGCAGGGAAATTCACCCCTCCACTTT. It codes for CASSERQGNSPLHF.

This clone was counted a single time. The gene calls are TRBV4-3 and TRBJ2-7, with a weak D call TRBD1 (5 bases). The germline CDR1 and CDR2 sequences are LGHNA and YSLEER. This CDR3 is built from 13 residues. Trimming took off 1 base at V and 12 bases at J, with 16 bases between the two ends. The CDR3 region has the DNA TGCGCCAGCAGCCAAGTACCCGCGCAGGGTCGGTACTTC. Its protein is CASSQVPAQGRYF.

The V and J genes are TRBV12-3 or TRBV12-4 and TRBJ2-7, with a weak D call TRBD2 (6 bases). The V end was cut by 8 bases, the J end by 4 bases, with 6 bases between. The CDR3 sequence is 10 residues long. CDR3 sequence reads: CASGGYEQYF. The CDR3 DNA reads TGTGCCAGCGGGGGGTACGAGCAGTACTTC.

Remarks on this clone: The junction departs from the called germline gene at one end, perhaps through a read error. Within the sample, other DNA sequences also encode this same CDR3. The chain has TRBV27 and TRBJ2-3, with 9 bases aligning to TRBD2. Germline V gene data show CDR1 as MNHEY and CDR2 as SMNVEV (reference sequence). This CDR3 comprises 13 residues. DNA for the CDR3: TGTGCCAGCAGAGCGGGAGGCCCCGATACACAGTATTTT. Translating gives CASRAGGPDTQYF.

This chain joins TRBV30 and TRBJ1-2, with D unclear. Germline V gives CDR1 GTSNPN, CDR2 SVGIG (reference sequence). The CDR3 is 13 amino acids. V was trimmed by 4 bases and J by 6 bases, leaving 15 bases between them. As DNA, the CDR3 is TGTGCCTGGAATTTGTACGGGAGTGATGGCTACACCTTC. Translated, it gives CAWNLYGSDGYTF.

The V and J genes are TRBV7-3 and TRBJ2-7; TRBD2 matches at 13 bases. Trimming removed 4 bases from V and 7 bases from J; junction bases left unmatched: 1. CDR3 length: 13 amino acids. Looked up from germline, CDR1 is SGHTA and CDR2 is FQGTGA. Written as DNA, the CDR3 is TGTGCCAGCAGCTCGGGACTAGCGGGGGAGCAGTACTTC. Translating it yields CASSSGLAGEQYF.

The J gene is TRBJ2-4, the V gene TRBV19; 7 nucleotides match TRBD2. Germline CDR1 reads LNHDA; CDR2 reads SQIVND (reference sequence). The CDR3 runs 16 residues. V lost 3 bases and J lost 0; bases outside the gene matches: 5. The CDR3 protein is CASSMGGRSAKNIQYF. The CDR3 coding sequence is TGTGCCAGTAGTATGGGGGGGAGGTCAGCCAAAAACATTCAGTACTTC.

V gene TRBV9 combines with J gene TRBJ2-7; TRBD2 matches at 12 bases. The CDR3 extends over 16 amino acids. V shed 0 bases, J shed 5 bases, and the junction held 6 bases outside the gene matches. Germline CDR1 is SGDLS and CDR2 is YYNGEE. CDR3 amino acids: CASSVAPSGRGDEQYF. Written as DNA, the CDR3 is TGTGCCAGCAGCGTAGCCCCTAGCGGGAGGGGCGACGAGCAGTACTTC.

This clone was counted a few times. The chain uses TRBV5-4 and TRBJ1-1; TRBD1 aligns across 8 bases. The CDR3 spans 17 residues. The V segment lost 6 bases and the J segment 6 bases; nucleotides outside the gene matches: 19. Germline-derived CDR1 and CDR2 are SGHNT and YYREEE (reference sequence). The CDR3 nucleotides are TGTGCCAGCACGACCTCGGGACAGGAGATGTGGCGCCCTGAAGCTTTCTTT. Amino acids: CASTTSGQEMWRPEAFF.

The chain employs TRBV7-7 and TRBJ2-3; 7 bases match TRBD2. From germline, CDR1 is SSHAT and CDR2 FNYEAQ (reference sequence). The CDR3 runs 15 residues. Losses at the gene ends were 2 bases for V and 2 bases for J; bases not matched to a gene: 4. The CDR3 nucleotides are TGTGCCAGCAGCTTAACGACTAGCCACACAGATACGCAGTATTTT. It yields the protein CASSLTTSHTDTQYF.

CDR3 residues: CASSPDREDGYTF. DNA of the CDR3: TGTGCCAGCAGTCCCGACAGGGAGGATGGCTACACCTTC. The chain has TRBV6-5 and TRBJ1-2, with 7 bases identical to TRBD1. The J segment lost 6 bases and the V segment lost 5 bases, leaving 6 bases of the junction unmatched. The length of the CDR3 is 13 residues. The germline V gene encodes CDR1 MNHEY and CDR2 SVGAGI.

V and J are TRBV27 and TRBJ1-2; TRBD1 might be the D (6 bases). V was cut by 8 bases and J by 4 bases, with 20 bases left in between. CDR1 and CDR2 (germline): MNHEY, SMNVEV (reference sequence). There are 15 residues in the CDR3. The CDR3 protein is CASAENPTGLYGYTF. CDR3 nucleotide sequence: TGTGCCAGCGCTGAGAACCCGACAGGTCTCTATGGCTACACCTTC.